Listed below are T cell receptor beta chains from one sample, sequenced in a study of regulatory T cells in long-lasting Graves disease. Each CDR3 protein gets one entry after TCRdb re-called the multiplex PCR reads with MiXCR. Seen here are a few hundred thousand distinct CDR3 sequences, roughly 17% observed once, and the top ten hold roughly 27%. Another study also made use of these data, one on T cells in Graves' hyperthyroidism and ophthalmopathy.

The source was peripheral blood mononuclear cells (PBMCs), collected at new diagnosis, from a patient treated with antithyroid drugs. These receptors were obtained from a man aged 35-49 years with Graves disease. Each CDR3 is given with its conserved first and last residue. The D gene is left open where the match is weak. Clone size appears in some rows only: once, few, many, or a class for an expanded clone.

TRBV28	TRBJ1-1	many	TRBD1	CASRRPDRGTTEAFF	TGTGCCAGCAGACGACCGGACAGGGGAACCACTGAAGCTTTCTTT
TRBV6-5	TRBJ2-5	few	NA	CASSYSMGSETQYF	TGTGCCAGCAGTTACTCGATGGGGTCGGAGACCCAGTACTTC
TRBV4-1	TRBJ1-6	NA	TRBD1	CASSRHASGQGNSPLHF	TGCGCCAGCAGCCGCCACGCGTCGGGACAGGGTAATTCACCCCTCCACTTT
TRBV9	TRBJ2-2	NA	NA	CASSFGPGELFF	TGTGCCAGCAGCTTCGGACCCGGGGAGCTGTTTTTT
TRBV7-2	TRBJ1-3	NA	TRBD1	CASSLAILNRGGTIYF	TGTGCCAGCAGCTTAGCGATTCTCAACAGGGGTGGCACCATATATTTT
TRBV18	TRBJ2-3	many	NA	CASSPSTAHTDTQYF	TGTGCCAGCTCACCATCGACAGCCCATACAGATACGCAGTATTTT
TRBV7-2	TRBJ2-5	many	TRBD2	CASSLGRGLAGGQETQYF	TGTGCCAGCAGCTTAGGGCGGGGACTAGCGGGGGGCCAAGAGACCCAGTACTTC
TRBV15	TRBJ2-4	many	TRBD1	CATSRDGTGRAKNIQYF	TGTGCCACCAGCAGAGATGGGACAGGGAGGGCCAAAAACATTCAGTACTTC
TRBV19	TRBJ2-3	once	NA	CASRPNRLSTDTQYF	TGTGCCAGTAGACCGAACAGACTCTCCACAGATACGCAGTATTTT
TRBV11-3	TRBJ2-5	many	NA	CASSLGLWGAEKETQYF	TGTGCCAGCAGCTTAGGGTTATGGGGGGCGGAGAAGGAGACCCAGTACTTC
TRBV9	TRBJ1-1	many	NA	CASSSQGPNTEAFF	TGCGCCAGCAGCTCCCAGGGGCCGAACACTGAAGCTTTCTTT
TRBV27	TRBJ1-2	many	TRBD1	CASRAYRGGGGYTF	TGTGCCAGCAGAGCATACAGGGGGGGAGGGGGCTACACCTTC
TRBV6-5	TRBJ2-7	NA	TRBD1	CASSYSGTGYQYF	TGTGCCAGCAGTTACTCCGGGACAGGGTACCAGTACTTC
TRBV25-1	TRBJ1-1	many	NA	CASRAHYRDTEAFF	TGTGCCAGCAGGGCGCATTACAGGGATACTGAAGCTTTCTTT
TRBV6-2/TRBV6-3	TRBJ2-2	once	NA	CASSGPFLELFF	TGTGCCAGCAGTGGGCCCTTTTTGGAGCTGTTTTTT
TRBV28	TRBJ2-7	many	NA	CASRTPGAWEQYF	TGTGCCAGCAGAACACCGGGGGCTTGGGAGCAGTACTTC
TRBV7-2	TRBJ1-5	many	NA	CASSLGGSNSQPQHF	TGTGCCAGCAGCTTAGGTGGAAGTAATAGTCAGCCCCAGCATTTT
TRBV11-3	TRBJ1-6	many	NA	CASSLRSGPKRPPLHF	TGTGCCAGCAGCTTAAGGTCGGGGCCCAAGAGGCCACCCCTCCACTTT
TRBV2	TRBJ1-6	many	NA	CASNRDGGALHF	TGTGCCAGCAACAGGGATGGTGGGGCCCTCCACTTT
TRBV4-1	TRBJ2-4	many	NA	CASSHTTEDIQYF	TGCGCCAGCAGCCATACGACAGAGGACATTCAGTACTTC
TRBV19	TRBJ1-5	once	TRBD1	CASSMWTGNQPQHF	TGTGCCAGTAGTATGTGGACAGGGAATCAGCCCCAGCATTTT
TRBV12-3/TRBV12-4	TRBJ2-1	few	TRBD1	CASSQDRGVYNEQFF	TGTGCCAGCAGTCAAGACAGGGGCGTGTACAATGAGCAGTTCTTC
TRBV20-1	TRBJ2-1	NA	TRBD2	CSARIAGHEQFF	TGCAGTGCTAGAATAGCGGGGCATGAGCAGTTCTTC
TRBV7-9	TRBJ1-3	NA	NA	CASSRHSPGNTIYF	TGTGCCAGCAGCCGACATTCGCCTGGAAACACCATATATTTT
TRBV4-2	TRBJ1-1	many	NA	CASSSAGANTEAFF	TGTGCCAGCAGCTCCGCGGGGGCGAACACTGAAGCTTTCTTT
TRBV3-1	TRBJ1-6	few	NA	CASSQLRDSPLHF	TGTGCCAGCAGCCAACTAAGAGATTCACCCCTCCACTTT
TRBV12-3/TRBV12-4	TRBJ1-3	many	NA	CASSLSWNSGNTIYF	TGTGCCAGCAGTTTATCTTGGAACTCTGGAAACACCATATATTTT
TRBV20-1	TRBJ2-3	few	TRBD1	CSAPDRGRETDTQCF	TGCAGTGCGCCGGACAGGGGGCGTGAGACAGATACGCAGTGTTTT
TRBV13	TRBJ2-3	NA	TRBD2	CASSRTSGGAVDTQYF	TGTGCCAGCAGCAGAACTAGCGGGGGGGCGGTAGATACGCAGTATTTT
TRBV19	TRBJ2-7	few	TRBD1	CASSTTGSSGAYEQYF	TGTGCCAGTAGTACGACAGGGAGTTCTGGAGCCTACGAGCAGTACTTC
TRBV6-1	TRBJ2-4	NA	NA	CTSSEATDVAKNIQYF	TGTACCAGCAGTGAAGCAACAGACGTAGCCAAAAACATTCAGTACTTC
TRBV6-2/TRBV6-3	TRBJ2-5	NA	TRBD2	CASSATSGFQETQYF	TGTGCCAGCAGTGCGACTAGCGGATTCCAAGAGACCCAGTACTTC
TRBV11-2	TRBJ2-1	many	TRBD2	CASSRLAGGEMAYNEQFF	TGTGCCAGCAGCCGACTAGCGGGGGGGGAAATGGCCTACAATGAGCAGTTCTTC
TRBV20-1	TRBJ2-7	NA	NA	CSARGTLLSPYEQYF	TGCAGTGCTAGAGGTACACTCCTGAGCCCCTACGAGCAGTACTTC
TRBV27	TRBJ1-4	many	NA	CASSLLGFREKLFF	TGTGCCAGCAGTTTATTAGGGTTTCGCGAAAAACTGTTTTTT
TRBV27	TRBJ1-1	many	TRBD1	CASSPRGGQGGFEAFF	TGTGCCAGCAGTCCTAGGGGGGGACAGGGGGGTTTTGAAGCTTTCTTT
TRBV7-2	TRBJ1-1	NA	NA	CASSLHSGNTEAFF	TGTGCCAGCAGCTTACACAGTGGGAACACTGAAGCTTTCTTT
TRBV7-9	TRBJ2-1	many	NA	CASSGGIMIANEQFF	TGTGCCAGCAGCGGCGGGATAATGATCGCCAATGAGCAGTTCTTC
TRBV3-1	TRBJ2-7	many	NA	CASSQDTTYEQYF	TGTGCCAGCAGCCAAGATACTACCTACGAGCAGTACTTC
TRBV20-1	TRBJ2-7	many	NA	CSARWMDEQYF	TGCAGTGCTAGATGGATGGACGAGCAGTACTTC
TRBV27	TRBJ1-6	many	NA	CASSFLDRARNSPLHF	TGTGCCAGCAGTTTCCTCGACAGAGCCAGGAATTCACCCCTCCACTTT
TRBV2	TRBJ1-2	NA	NA	CASSIGPIPCGYTF	TGTGCCAGCAGTATTGGACCGATCCCCTGTGGCTACACCTTC
TRBV5-1	TRBJ2-3	many	TRBD1	CASSSGQGRDTQYF	TGTGCCAGCAGCTCGGGACAGGGCCGAGATACGCAGTATTTT
TRBV20-1	TRBJ2-3	many	TRBD2	CSARDRRGWDTQYF	TGCAGTGCTAGAGATCGGCGGGGGTGGGATACGCAGTATTTT
TRBV7-2	TRBJ2-1	few	NA	CASSLFQTYNEQFF	TGTGCCAGCAGCTTGTTTCAGACTTACAATGAGCAGTTCTTC
TRBV30	TRBJ1-1	NA	NA	CAWTGRRTRKAFF	TGTGCCTGGACCGGACGCAGGACACGAAAAGCTTTCTTT
TRBV3-1	TRBJ2-7	many	NA	CASSLRSSSYEQYF	TGTGCCAGCAGCCTTAGGAGCTCTTCCTACGAGCAGTACTTC
TRBV27	TRBJ1-5	many	NA	CASSPLRGFNQPQHF	TGTGCCAGCAGTCCACTTAGGGGCTTCAATCAGCCCCAGCATTTT
TRBV5-1	TRBJ2-5	few	NA	CASSSEPFQETQYF	TGCGCCAGCAGCTCAGAACCCTTTCAAGAGACCCAGTACTTC
TRBV12-3/TRBV12-4	TRBJ2-3	many	NA	CASRPVVFTDTQYF	TGTGCCAGCAGACCGGTAGTTTTCACAGATACGCAGTATTTT
TRBV28	TRBJ2-5	many	NA	CASLPGARETQYF	TGTGCCAGCTTACCAGGGGCCCGGGAGACCCAGTACTTC
TRBV3-1	TRBJ2-3	many	NA	CASSQVDNTDTQYF	TGTGCCAGCAGCCAAGTCGACAACACAGATACGCAGTATTTT
TRBV4-1	TRBJ2-5	NA	NA	CASSQDRQAGETQYF	TGCGCCAGCAGCCAAGATCGCCAAGCCGGGGAGACCCAGTACTTC
TRBV5-1	TRBJ1-6	NA	NA	CASSTGPRREGSPLHF	TGCGCCAGCAGCACGGGACCTCGCAGGGAGGGCTCACCCCTCCACTTT
TRBV12-3/TRBV12-4	TRBJ2-3	many	NA	CASSLVLTGADTQYF	TGTGCCAGCAGTTTAGTTCTTACGGGGGCAGATACGCAGTATTTT